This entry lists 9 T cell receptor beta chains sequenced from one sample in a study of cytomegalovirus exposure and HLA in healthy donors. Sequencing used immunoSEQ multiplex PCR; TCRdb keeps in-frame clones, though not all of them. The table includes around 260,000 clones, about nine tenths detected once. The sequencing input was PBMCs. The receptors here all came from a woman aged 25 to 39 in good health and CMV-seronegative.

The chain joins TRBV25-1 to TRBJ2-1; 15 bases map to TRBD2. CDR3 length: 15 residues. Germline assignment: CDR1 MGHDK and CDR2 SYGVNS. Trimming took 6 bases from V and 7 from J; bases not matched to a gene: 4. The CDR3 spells CASSGTSGRFNEQFF. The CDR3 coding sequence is TGTGCCAGCAGCGGGACTAGCGGGAGGTTTAATGAGCAGTTCTTC.

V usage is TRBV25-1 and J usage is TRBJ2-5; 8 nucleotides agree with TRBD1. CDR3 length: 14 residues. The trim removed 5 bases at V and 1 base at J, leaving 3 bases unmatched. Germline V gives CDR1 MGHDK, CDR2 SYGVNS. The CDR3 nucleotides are TGTGCCAGCAGTCTTGGACAGGGCCAAGAGACCCAGTACTTC. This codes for CASSLGQGQETQYF.

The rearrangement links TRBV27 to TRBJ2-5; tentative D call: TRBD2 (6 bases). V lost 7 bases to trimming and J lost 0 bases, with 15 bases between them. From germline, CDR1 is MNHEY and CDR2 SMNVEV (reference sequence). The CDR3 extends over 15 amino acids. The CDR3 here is CASTLSGNYQETQYF. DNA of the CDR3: TGTGCCAGCACCCTTAGCGGCAACTACCAAGAGACCCAGTACTTC.

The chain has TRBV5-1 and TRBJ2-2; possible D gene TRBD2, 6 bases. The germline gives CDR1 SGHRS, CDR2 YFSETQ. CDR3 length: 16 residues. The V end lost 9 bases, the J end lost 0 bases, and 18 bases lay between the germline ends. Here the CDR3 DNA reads TGCGCCACAAAGTGGGCTAGCGCCTCGAACACCGGGGAGCTGTTTTTT. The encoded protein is CATKWASASNTGELFF. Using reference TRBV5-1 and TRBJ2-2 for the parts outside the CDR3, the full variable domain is KAGVTQTPRYLIKTRGQQVTLSCSPISGHRSVSWYQQTPGQGLQFLFEYFSETQRNKGNFPGRFSGRQFSNSRSEMNVSTLELGDSALYLCATKWASASNTGELFFGEGSRLTVL.

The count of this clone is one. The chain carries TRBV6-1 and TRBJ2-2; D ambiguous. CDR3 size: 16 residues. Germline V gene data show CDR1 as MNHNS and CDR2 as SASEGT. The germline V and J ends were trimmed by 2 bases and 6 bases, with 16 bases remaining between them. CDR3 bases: TGTGCCAGCAGTGAATTGTTGACATACCTACCCGGGGAGCTGTTTTTT. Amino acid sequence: CASSELLTYLPGELFF.

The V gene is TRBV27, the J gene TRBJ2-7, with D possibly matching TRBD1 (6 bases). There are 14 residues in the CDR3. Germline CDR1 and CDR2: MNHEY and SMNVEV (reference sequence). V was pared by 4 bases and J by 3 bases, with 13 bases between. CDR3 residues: CASSSTQGNYEQYF. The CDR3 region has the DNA TGTGCCAGCAGTTCAACCCAGGGGAACTACGAGCAGTACTTC.

The DNA of the CDR3 is TGCGCCAGCAGCCAGACATTCACTGAAGCTTTCTTT. As protein: CASSQTFTEAFF. The genes are TRBV4-1 and TRBJ1-1; no firm D call. V was clipped by 3 bases and J by 4 bases, with 6 bases between them. Germline V CDR1 and CDR2: MGHRA, YSYEKL. The CDR3 covers 12 residues.

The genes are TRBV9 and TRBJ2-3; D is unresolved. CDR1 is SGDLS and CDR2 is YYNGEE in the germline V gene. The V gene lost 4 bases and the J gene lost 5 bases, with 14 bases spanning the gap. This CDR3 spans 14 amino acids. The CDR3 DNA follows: TGTGCCAGCAGCACCCATGAGTTAGGAGATACGCAGTATTTT. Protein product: CASSTHELGDTQYF.

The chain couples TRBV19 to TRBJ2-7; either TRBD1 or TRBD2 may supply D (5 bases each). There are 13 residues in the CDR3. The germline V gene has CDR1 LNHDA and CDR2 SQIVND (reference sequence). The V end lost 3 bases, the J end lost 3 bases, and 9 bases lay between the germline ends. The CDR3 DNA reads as TGTGCCAGTAGTATGGGGACCGGCTACGAGCAGTACTTC. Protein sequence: CASSMGTGYEQYF.